This TCR beta chain is drawn from a study of blood T cell repertoires in COVID-19. Across the whole study: Specimens from acute and convalescent COVID-19 originated in the United States, Italy and Spain. PBMCs, B-cell-depleted T cells, or T cells were the source of the cDNA or gDNA that made up the material.

Trimming cost V 6 bases and J 4 bases, with 21 bases left between them. Germline CDR1 and CDR2: LNHDA and SQIVND (reference sequence). The CDR3 loop spans 16 amino acids. In the original analysis: Reference gene primer amplification yielded estimated nucleated cell counts. Clones were read by immunoSEQ multiplex PCR, and TCRdb kept only the in-frame ones, dropping some. The DNA was the basis for D and trimming; V, J and clone size are from that table. Of tens of thousands of clones listed, 70% to 90% were seen once; the top ten hold 20% to 25%. This TCR derives from a woman aged 80 or older in a cohort sampled during active or convalescent COVID-19. The gene calls are TRBV19 and TRBJ1-2, with D unclear. Sequenced: peripheral blood. This CDR3 is CASSQPSSFEPYGYTF. The DNA of the CDR3 is TGTGCCAGTAGCCAACCTAGCTCTTTCGAACCCTATGGCTACACCTTC.